The rows below give T cell receptor beta chains drawn from one sample of a study of neurological immune-mediated disorders. TCRdb redid the calling of the 5' RACE reads with MiXCR, one entry per CDR3 protein. The sample consists of roughly 31,000 distinct CDR3 sequences, 20% to 25% of them appearing once. Source material: CD4+ T cells from blood. Every receptor here comes from a man aged 50 to 59 with HTLV-1-associated myelopathy (HAM/TSP). Each CDR3 is given without its conserved first and last residue. D genes are given only for firm matches.

v_call	cdr3_length	j_call	d_call	cdr3_aa
TRBV19	15	TRBJ2-7	TRBD2	ASSMGRTSGVPYEQY
TRBV20-1	11	TRBJ1-5	.	SARGGGNQPQH
TRBV9	11	TRBJ2-2	.	ASSGPGAGELF
TRBV11-2	14	TRBJ2-6	.	ASSSSRSSGANVLT
TRBV6-6	13	TRBJ2-5	.	ASSYRHGAWETQY
TRBV20-1	12	TRBJ1-6	.	SAQREGTNSPLH
TRBV6-1	12	TRBJ1-2	.	ASSEGWDNYGYT
TRBV25-1	12	TRBJ1-1	.	ASSETGENTEAF
TRBV11-2	13	TRBJ2-1	TRBD2	ASRKPGLAGNEQF
TRBV7-9	10	TRBJ2-3	.	ASSLGPGTQY
TRBV29-1	11	TRBJ2-7	TRBD2	SVGGGSGNEQY
TRBV5-5	16	TRBJ1-1	.	ASSLQWGASSMNTEAF
TRBV5-6	12	TRBJ2-7	.	ASSPWGAPYEQY
TRBV7-2	10	TRBJ1-6	.	ASGGYNSPLH
TRBV6-5	12	TRBJ1-2	.	ASSQGPSTSGYT
TRBV29-1	11	TRBJ1-1	TRBD1	SVKTGKSTEAF
TRBV7-2	14	TRBJ1-2	TRBD1	ASSLGGTVTNYGYT
TRBV5-1	10	TRBJ2-1	.	ASSRDGDEQF
TRBV20-1	13	TRBJ1-5	TRBD1	SATPGATGGQPQH
TRBV4-1	14	TRBJ1-2	.	ASSQEGGIGAYGYT
TRBV12-3/TRBV12-4	12	TRBJ1-1	.	VSSHRIMNTEAF
TRBV6-5	12	TRBJ2-3	TRBD2	ASRLSGGTDTQY
TRBV7-3	13	TRBJ2-3	.	ASSLVPLGADTQY
TRBV19	14	TRBJ2-6	.	ASTVLRGTGANVLT
TRBV5-6	14	TRBJ2-2	.	ASSLGGLMFVGELF
TRBV6-1	10	TRBJ1-5	.	ASSYGNHPQH
TRBV20-1	11	TRBJ1-1	.	SATRGIEDEAF
TRBV19	13	TRBJ2-1	.	ASSTILSQGTEQF
TRBV5-6	14	TRBJ2-1	TRBD2	ASSFRTSGAGNEQF